The T cell receptor beta chain under discussion was sequenced for a study of blood T cell repertoires in COVID-19. On the study more broadly: In each case, the material was cDNA or gDNA derived from T cells, B-cell-depleted T cells, or PBMCs.

The CDR3 length is 15 residues. In germline, CDR1 is SGHAT, CDR2 FQNNGV. Trimming left V 5 bases short and J 2 bases short, with 14 bases between. The repertoire was sequenced with immunoSEQ multiplex PCR; TCRdb's copy has only in-frame clones and lacks some. The profile shows about 280,000 clones, roughly 89% of them singletons. This clone turned up a few times. Sequencing was done on a sample of peripheral blood. V is TRBV11-2 and J is TRBJ2-3; TRBD1 is a possible D gene (6 bases). This sequence was found in a man in his forties with acute or convalescent COVID-19. CDR3 amino acids: CASSPPGHFTDTQYF. The CDR3 DNA sequence: TGTGCCAGCAGCCCGCCGGGACATTTCACAGATACGCAGTATTTT.